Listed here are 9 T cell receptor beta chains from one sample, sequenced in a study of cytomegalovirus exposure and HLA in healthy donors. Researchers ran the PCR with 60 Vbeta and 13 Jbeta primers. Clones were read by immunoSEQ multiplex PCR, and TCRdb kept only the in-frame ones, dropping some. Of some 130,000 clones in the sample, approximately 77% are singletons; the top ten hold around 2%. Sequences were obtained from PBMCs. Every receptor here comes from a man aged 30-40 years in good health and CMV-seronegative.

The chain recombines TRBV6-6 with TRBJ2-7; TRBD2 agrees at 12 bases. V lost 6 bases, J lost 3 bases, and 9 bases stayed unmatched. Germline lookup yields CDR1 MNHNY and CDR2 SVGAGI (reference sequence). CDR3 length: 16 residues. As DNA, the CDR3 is TGTGCCAGCAGCCCCCTGGCGACTAGCGGGAGCTACGAGCAGTACTTC. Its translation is CASSPLATSGSYEQYF.

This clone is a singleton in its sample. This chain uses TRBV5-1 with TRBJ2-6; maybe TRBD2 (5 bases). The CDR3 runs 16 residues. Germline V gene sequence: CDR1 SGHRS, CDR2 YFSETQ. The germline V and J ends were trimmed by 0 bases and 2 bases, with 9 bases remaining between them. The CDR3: CASSLGESTGANVLTF. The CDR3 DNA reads TGCGCCAGCAGCTTGGGGGAGTCTACTGGGGCCAACGTCCTGACTTTC.

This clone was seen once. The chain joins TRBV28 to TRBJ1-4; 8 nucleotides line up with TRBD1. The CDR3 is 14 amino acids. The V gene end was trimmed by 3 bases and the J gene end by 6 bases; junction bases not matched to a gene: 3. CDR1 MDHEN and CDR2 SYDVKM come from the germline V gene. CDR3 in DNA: TGTGCCAGCAGTTTGCAGGGGGCTTATGAAAAACTGTTTTTT. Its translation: CASSLQGAYEKLFF.

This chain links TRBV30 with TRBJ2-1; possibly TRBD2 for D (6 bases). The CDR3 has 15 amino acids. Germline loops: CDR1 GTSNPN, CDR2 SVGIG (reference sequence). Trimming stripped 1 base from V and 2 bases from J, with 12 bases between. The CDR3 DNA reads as TGTGCCTGGAGTGGGGCGGGGAGACCCTACAATGAGCAGTTCTTC. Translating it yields CAWSGAGRPYNEQFF.

The CDR3 nucleotides read TGTGCCAGCAGGGAGGGGACTAGAACCTACGAGCAGTACTTC. It is translated as CASREGTRTYEQYF. The chain carries TRBV6-1 and TRBJ2-7, with 8 bases aligning to TRBD2. The CDR3 is 14 amino acids. V dropped 6 bases and J dropped 2; count of bases not matched to a gene: 6. The V gene's germline CDR1 is MNHNS and CDR2 SASEGT.

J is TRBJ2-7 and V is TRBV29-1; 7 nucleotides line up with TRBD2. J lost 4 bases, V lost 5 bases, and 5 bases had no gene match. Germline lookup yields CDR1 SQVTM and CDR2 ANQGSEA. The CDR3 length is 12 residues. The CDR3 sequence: CSVSLGGYEQYF. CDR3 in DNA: TGCAGCGTTTCCCTCGGGGGGTACGAGCAGTACTTC.

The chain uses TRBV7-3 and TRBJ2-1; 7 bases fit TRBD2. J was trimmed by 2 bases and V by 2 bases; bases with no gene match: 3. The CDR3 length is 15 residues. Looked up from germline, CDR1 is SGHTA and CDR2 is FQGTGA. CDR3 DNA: TGTGCCAGCAGCTTAGGCGGGAGTGCCTACAATGAGCAGTTCTTC. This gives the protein CASSLGGSAYNEQFF.

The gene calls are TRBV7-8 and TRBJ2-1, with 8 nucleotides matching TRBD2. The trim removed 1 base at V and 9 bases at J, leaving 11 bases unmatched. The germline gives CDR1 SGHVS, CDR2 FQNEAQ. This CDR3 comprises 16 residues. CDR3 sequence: CASSLGLSGSGPEQFF. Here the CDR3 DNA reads TGTGCCAGCAGCTTAGGATTGAGCGGGAGCGGGCCTGAGCAGTTCTTC.

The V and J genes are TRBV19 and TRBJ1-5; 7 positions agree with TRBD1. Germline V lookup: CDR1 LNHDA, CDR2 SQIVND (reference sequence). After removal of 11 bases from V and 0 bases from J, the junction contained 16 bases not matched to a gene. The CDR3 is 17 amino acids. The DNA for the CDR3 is TGTGCCCCTGCGGGACAGATTACTGTTTATAGCAATCAGCCCCAGCATTTT. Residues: CAPAGQITVYSNQPQHF.